This T cell receptor (beta chain) was sequenced in a study of OX40 agonist ivuxolimab in advanced cancers. Study-level information: Patients treated during dose escalation were battling hepatocellular carcinoma, melanoma, renal cell or head and neck cancer. Findings and limits, study-wide: The specificity for antigen of the expanded peripheral T cells was not determined.

Clones were read by immunoSEQ multiplex PCR, and TCRdb kept only the in-frame ones, dropping some. This table holds just over 40,000 clones, more than 75% found once. Autoimmune disease history or systemic immunosuppression barred patients. Sampling of blood occurred at baseline, cycle 4 day 1, and cycle 7 day 1. As concerns this clone: No antigen is known for it.

The CDR3 runs to 16 residues. Germline assignment: CDR1 SGHDN and CDR2 FVKESK. V trimming: 4 bases; J trimming: 4 bases; junction bases outside the gene matches: 9. The source of this sequence is an adult with an advanced solid tumor such as melanoma, head and neck, liver or kidney cancer. The material was CD4+ or CD8+ T cells sorted from blood, obtained in a trial of the OX40 agonist ivuxolimab. The gene calls are TRBV14 and TRBJ1-2; 10 bases are a match to TRBD1. CDR3 region: CASSPGGQGFPYGYTF. The CDR3 DNA follows: TGTGCCAGCAGCCCAGGGGGACAGGGGTTTCCCTATGGCTACACCTTC.